One and the same sample provided the 24 T cell receptor beta chains below, sequenced in a study of monozygotic twins with cystic fibrosis. Some clones are missing from TCRdb's copy, which holds only in-frame ones; the method was immunoSEQ multiplex PCR. The data show roughly 25,000 clones, 85% to 95% seen once. The sample was blood. Receptors were obtained from a girl aged 2-10 years with cystic fibrosis.

This clone was recorded a few times. V usage is TRBV19 and J usage is TRBJ1-5; 7 positions match TRBD1. V lost 5 bases and J lost 0; bases outside the gene matches: 13. The germline V gene has CDR1 LNHDA and CDR2 SQIVND (reference sequence). The CDR3 contains 18 residues. This CDR3 is CASSRDSPVVYSNQPQHF. The DNA for the CDR3 is TGTGCCAGTAGTCGGGACAGCCCAGTGGTATATAGCAATCAGCCCCAGCATTTT. The full variable domain, its missing parts supplied by reference TRBV19 and TRBJ1-5, is DGGITQSPKYLFRKEGQNVTLSCEQNLNHDAMYWYRQDPGQGLRLIYYSQIVNDFQKGDIAEGYSVSREKKESFPLTVTSAQKNPTAFYLCASSRDSPVVYSNQPQHFGDGTRLSIL.

The chain has TRBV9 and TRBJ2-3, with 10 bases matching TRBD1. The V segment lost 3 bases and the J segment 0 bases; nucleotides outside the gene matches: 4. This CDR3 region has 16 residues. CDR1 is SGDLS and CDR2 is YYNGEE in the germline V gene. CDR3 in DNA: TGTGCCAGCAGCGGACGGACAGGGGGTAGCACAGATACGCAGTATTTT. Its protein is CASSGRTGGSTDTQYF.

This clone has only a few counts. The chain has TRBV14 and TRBJ1-6; D is unclear. Germline CDR1 and CDR2: SGHDN and FVKESK. Trimming left V 1 base short and J 8 bases short, with 3 bases between. The CDR3 contains 12 residues. The CDR3 here is CASSQAHSPLHF. The CDR3 DNA sequence: TGTGCCAGCAGCCAAGCTCATTCACCCCTCCACTTT.

The rearrangement joins TRBV2 to TRBJ2-1; D may be TRBD1 (5 bases). The V gene's germline CDR1 is SNHLY and CDR2 FYNNEI. This CDR3 region has 13 residues. The germline V and J ends were trimmed by 7 bases and 4 bases, with 11 bases remaining between them. Here the CDR3 DNA reads TGTGCCAGCAAAACGACAGTTTACAATGAGCAGTTCTTC. This sequence encodes CASKTTVYNEQFF.

This chain links TRBV9 with TRBJ2-2; D gene unclear. This CDR3 is 17 amino acids long. Germline V lookup: CDR1 SGDLS, CDR2 YYNGEE. The V end lost 1 base, the J end lost 2 bases, and 15 bases lay between the germline ends. CDR3 in DNA: TGTGCCAGCAGCGTATCCGCCGGTGCGCTCAACACCGGGGAGCTGTTTTTT. This encodes CASSVSAGALNTGELFF.

J is TRBJ2-5 and V is TRBV2; weak D call: TRBD1 (6 bases). CDR3 length: 13 residues. V was trimmed by 4 bases and J by 2 bases, leaving 8 bases between them. The germline gives CDR1 SNHLY, CDR2 FYNNEI. For the CDR3, the DNA is TGTGCCAGCAGTGGGACAGATCAAGAGACCCAGTACTTC. Encoded protein: CASSGTDQETQYF.

The chain couples TRBV6-5 to TRBJ2-3; D might be TRBD2 (5 bases). CDR3 length equals 13 residues. In germline, CDR1 is MNHEY, CDR2 SVGAGI. Trimming took off 6 bases at V and 3 bases at J, with 10 bases between the two ends. This chain's CDR3 is CASSSRGTDTQYF. DNA for the CDR3: TGTGCCAGCAGCTCCCGCGGGACAGATACGCAGTATTTT.

The chain has TRBV29-1 and TRBJ2-3; TRBD1 matches at 8 bases. The CDR3 totals 14 residues. The V segment lost 6 bases and the J segment 1 base; nucleotides outside the gene matches: 6. CDR1 is SQVTM and CDR2 is ANQGSEA in the germline V gene. The CDR3 reads CSVETGEGTDTQYF. The CDR3 nucleotides are TGCAGCGTAGAGACAGGGGAAGGCACAGATACGCAGTATTTT.

The chain combines TRBV6-1 with TRBJ2-2; tentatively, D is TRBD2 (5 bases). The CDR3 loop spans 15 amino acids. Germline CDR1 is MNHNS and CDR2 is SASEGT. Deletions cut 6 bases from V and 1 base from J, with 12 bases between. The CDR3: CASSEGTVNTGELFF. CDR3 DNA: TGTGCCAGCAGCGAGGGAACAGTGAACACCGGGGAGCTGTTTTTT.

The V and J genes are TRBV7-9 and TRBJ2-5, with D perhaps assigned TRBD1 or TRBD2 (6 bases each). Deletions cut 7 bases from V and 4 bases from J, with 22 bases between. Germline-derived CDR1 and CDR2 are SEHNR and FQNEAQ (reference sequence). This CDR3 spans 16 amino acids. CDR3 protein: CASTPTRTGGGETQYF. CDR3 nucleotide sequence: TGTGCCAGCACCCCGACCCGGACCGGAGGGGGAGAGACCCAGTACTTC.

The rearrangement links TRBV6-1 to TRBJ2-7, with 11 positions matching TRBD1. This CDR3 contains 13 residues. CDR1 is MNHNS and CDR2 is SASEGT in the germline V gene. J lost 5 bases, V lost 8 bases, and 5 bases had no gene match. The DNA for the CDR3 is TGTGCCAGCGCCGGGACAGGGGGGAACGAGCAGTACTTC. This codes for CASAGTGGNEQYF.

The chain uses TRBV11-3 and TRBJ1-1; no clear D gene. Per the germline V gene, CDR1 is SGHNT and CDR2 is YENEEA. V lost 0 bases and J lost 4, with 15 bases in between. The CDR3 contains 16 residues. The CDR3 here is CASSLDHSPSSTEAFF. The CDR3 coding sequence is TGTGCCAGCAGCTTAGATCATTCACCGTCGAGCACTGAAGCTTTCTTT.

This chain connects TRBV5-1 to TRBJ1-1, with a tentative D call TRBD1 (5 bases). CDR3 size: 15 residues. Trimming took 4 bases from V and 0 from J, leaving 13 bases between them. Germline assignment: CDR1 SGHRS and CDR2 YFSETQ. CDR3 sequence reads: CASSTGRTMNTEAFF. CDR3 nucleotide sequence: TGCGCCAGCAGCACGGGACGAACTATGAACACTGAAGCTTTCTTT.

The chain carries TRBV7-2 and TRBJ2-7; TRBD1 or TRBD2 may be the D gene (5 bases each). Germline V gene lookup returns CDR1 SGHTA and CDR2 FQGNSA. This CDR3 region has 15 residues. Trimming stripped 1 base from V and 1 base from J, with 11 bases between. The CDR3 nucleotides read TGTGCCAGCAGCTTAGGAGGGGATGGGTCCTACGAGCAGTACTTC. This translates into CASSLGGDGSYEQYF.

The genes are TRBV2 and TRBJ2-7; possibly TRBD1 for D (7 bases). V gave up 1 base and J gave up 4 bases, with 14 bases separating them. CDR3 length: 15 residues. Germline-derived CDR1 and CDR2 are SNHLY and FYNNEI. DNA for the CDR3: TGTGCCAGCAGTGAAGGCAGGGGGGATTCATACGAGCAGTACTTC. This gives the protein CASSEGRGDSYEQYF.

The chain recombines TRBV19 with TRBJ1-2, with D possibly TRBD1 on 5 matching bases. CDR3 length: 12 amino acids. Trimming left V 9 bases short and J 6 bases short, with 14 bases between. Germline V gene sequence: CDR1 LNHDA, CDR2 SQIVND (reference sequence). The CDR3 sequence is CASKFREHGYTF. The CDR3 nucleotides read TGTGCCAGCAAATTCAGGGAACATGGCTACACCTTC.

The chain links TRBV19 to TRBJ2-5, with TRBD2 matching over 8 bases. This CDR3 region has 12 residues. The ends lost 7 bases at V and 7 bases at J; junction bases unmatched: 5. Germline assignment: CDR1 LNHDA and CDR2 SQIVND (reference sequence). The CDR3 DNA sequence: TGTGCCAGTAATTCGGGGGGGATGACCCAGTACTTC. Protein product: CASNSGGMTQYF.

The chain uses TRBV6-5 and TRBJ2-1; D may correspond to TRBD1 or TRBD2 (5 bases each). The V end was cut by 4 bases, the J end by 4 bases, with 17 bases between. This CDR3 is built from 16 residues. The V gene's germline CDR1 is MNHEY and CDR2 SVGAGI. In nucleotides, the CDR3 is TGTGCCAGCAGTTCGGGGCTCACCTCGTTATACAATGAGCAGTTCTTC. Protein product: CASSSGLTSLYNEQFF.

The J gene is TRBJ1-1, the V gene TRBV4-3; D call uncertain. V lost 0 bases and J 7 bases, leaving 12 bases between the germline ends. This CDR3 is built from 14 residues. Germline V gives CDR1 LGHNA, CDR2 YSLEER. Here the CDR3 reads CASSQDRAEGEAFF. The CDR3 bases are TGCGCCAGCAGCCAAGACCGGGCAGAAGGTGAAGCTTTCTTT.

The J gene is TRBJ1-6, the V gene TRBV10-3; 8 bases are shared with TRBD1. This CDR3 region has 16 residues. Germline CDR1 reads ENHRY; CDR2 reads SYGVKD. With 10 bases clipped from V and 8 bases from J, the junction kept 16 bases outside the gene matches. CDR3 in amino acids: CASSHSTGDRHSPLHF. In nucleotides, the CDR3 is TGTGCCAGCAGCCACAGCACCGGGGACAGGCATTCACCCCTCCACTTT.

The V call is TRBV7-2, the J call TRBJ1-1; tentatively, D is TRBD1 (6 bases). The germline V gene encodes CDR1 SGHTA and CDR2 FQGNSA. With 7 bases removed from V and 6 bases from J, the gap between germline ends came to 15 bases. CDR3 length equals 13 residues. CDR3 bases: TGTGCCAGCACCTCCTTCGGACAGCCTGAAGCTTTCTTT. The encoded protein is CASTSFGQPEAFF.

The gene calls are TRBV20-1 and TRBJ2-3, with D unclear. CDR3 length equals 11 residues. Germline V gene lookup returns CDR1 DFQATT and CDR2 SNEGSKA (reference sequence). V dropped 5 bases and J dropped 5 bases, with 8 bases sitting between them. The CDR3 is CSAVNRDTQYF. DNA of the CDR3: TGCAGTGCTGTCAACAGAGATACGCAGTATTTT.

The J gene is TRBJ2-7, the V gene TRBV11-2; 7 bases map to TRBD1. The V segment lost 2 bases and the J segment 1 base; nucleotides outside the gene matches: 2. Germline CDR1 reads SGHAT; CDR2 reads FQNNGV. The CDR3 has 14 amino acids. The CDR3 loop is CASSLWDSSYEQYF. CDR3 coding DNA: TGTGCCAGCAGCTTATGGGACAGTTCCTACGAGCAGTACTTC.

The CDR3 DNA follows: TGCGCCAGCATGGACATAATGAACACTGAAGCTTTCTTT. Protein: CASMDIMNTEAFF. V is TRBV5-1 and J is TRBJ1-1; tentatively, D is TRBD1 (5 bases). Trimming shortened V by 6 bases and J by 0 bases, and 9 bases separated the two germline ends. This CDR3 region has 13 residues. Germline V lookup: CDR1 SGHRS, CDR2 YFSETQ. Looking up the rest from reference TRBV5-1 and TRBJ1-1 gives the full variable domain: KAGVTQTPRYLIKTRGQQVTLSCSPISGHRSVSWYQQTPGQGLQFLFEYFSETQRNKGNFPGRFSGRQFSNSRSEMNVSTLELGDSALYLCASMDIMNTEAFFGQGTRLTVV.